This paragraph reports one TCR beta chain. The antigen is not known. This sample was taken from a study of cytomegalovirus exposure and HLA in healthy donors. General study points: The study reported that TCR beta sequences accurately predicted HLA-A and HLA-B alleles in most subjects. Later on, an analysis showed TCR association rates differing by HLA locus, with DRB1 the most and HLA-C the fewest. Immune exposure was documented only through CMV serostatus.

PCR primers comprised 60 Vbeta and 13 Jbeta primers. Clones were sequenced by immunoSEQ multiplex PCR, and TCRdb holds only the in-frame ones, with some missing. Counted here are about 150,000 clones, approximately 88% occurring once; the ten biggest clones make up roughly 0.53%. Germline CDR1 is MDHEN and CDR2 is SYDVKM. With 3 bases clipped from V and 4 bases from J, the junction kept 8 bases outside the gene matches. The CDR3 has 15 residues. J is TRBJ1-1 and V is TRBV28; 7 bases are shared with TRBD1. Sequencing was carried out using PBMCs. This clonotype was sampled from a woman between 35 and 50 years old in good health and CMV-seronegative. The CDR3: CASSFEGAPSTEAFF. In nucleotides, the CDR3 is TGTGCCAGCAGTTTTGAGGGGGCGCCGAGCACTGAAGCTTTCTTT.